The rows below give T cell receptor beta chains drawn from one sample of a study of blood T cell repertoires in COVID-19. The protocol was immunoSEQ multiplex PCR, while the TCRdb copy is restricted to in-frame clones and leaves out a portion. The data contain 75,000 to 100,000 clones, roughly 87% of them singletons. Sample: peripheral blood. These receptors were collected from a man in his 70s with acute or convalescent COVID-19. The CDR3 runs from the conserved cysteine through the conserved F or W. The order of the fields is J gene, V gene, D gene, clone size, CDR3 protein, CDR3 DNA. D genes are given only for firm matches. Part of the rows lack a size; the others show once, few, many or a class for expanded clones.

>TRBJ2-7|TRBV7-2|TRBD1|once
CASSSSGGYEQYF
TGTGCCAGCAGCTCTTCAGGGGGCTACGAGCAGTACTTC
>TRBJ2-2|TRBV6-5|.|.
CASIRVNTGELFF
TGTGCCAGCATTCGAGTCAACACCGGGGAGCTGTTTTTT
>TRBJ1-2|TRBV7-6|TRBD1|.
CASSLGTTGTANYGYTF
TGTGCCAGCAGCTTAGGGACGACAGGGACTGCTAACTATGGCTACACCTTC
>TRBJ2-1|TRBV5-4|.|.
CASSLGLNNEQFF
TGTGCCAGCAGCTTGGGACTCAACAATGAGCAGTTCTTC
>TRBJ2-5|TRBV2|TRBD1|.
CASSGTGPQETQYF
TGTGCCAGCAGCGGGACAGGCCCACAAGAGACCCAGTACTTC
>TRBJ2-1|TRBV6-5|TRBD2|.
CASSRGLAGLNEQFF
TGTGCCAGCAGCCGCGGACTAGCGGGCCTCAATGAGCAGTTCTTC
>TRBJ1-5|TRBV9|.|.
CASSPHYGNQPQHF
TGTGCCAGCAGCCCTCACTATGGGAATCAGCCCCAGCATTTT
>TRBJ1-1|TRBV11-2|TRBD1|.
CVTLGQTYTEAFF
TGTGTCACTTTGGGACAGACTTACACTGAAGCTTTCTTT
>TRBJ1-3|TRBV19|TRBD1|once
CASSTGTGAFSGNTIYF
TGTGCCAGTAGTACCGGGACAGGGGCCTTCTCTGGAAACACCATATATTTT
>TRBJ1-6|TRBV5-4|.|.
CASSLGDIHSPLHF
TGTGCCAGCAGCTTGGGGGACATTCATTCACCCCTCCACTTT